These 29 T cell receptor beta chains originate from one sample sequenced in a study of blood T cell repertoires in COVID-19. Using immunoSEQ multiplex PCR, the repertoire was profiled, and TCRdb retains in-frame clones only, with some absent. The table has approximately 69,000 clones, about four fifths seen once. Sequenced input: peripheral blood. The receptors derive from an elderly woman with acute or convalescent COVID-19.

The CDR3 is CASSSPAGNTIYF. CDR3 sequence (DNA): TGTGCCAGCTCCTCCCCGGCTGGAAACACCATATATTTT. The chain uses TRBV18 and TRBJ1-3; D gene unclear. Trimming left V 6 bases short and J 2 bases short, with 8 bases between. The CDR3 consists of 13 residues. Germline V gene sequence: CDR1 KGHSH, CDR2 LQKENI.

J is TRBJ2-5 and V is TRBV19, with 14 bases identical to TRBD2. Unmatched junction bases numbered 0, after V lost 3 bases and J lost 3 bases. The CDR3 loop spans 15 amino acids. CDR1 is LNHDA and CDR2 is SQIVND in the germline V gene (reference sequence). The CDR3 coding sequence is TGTGCCAGTAGTATGACTAGCGGGAGGGAAGAGACCCAGTACTTC. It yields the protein CASSMTSGREETQYF. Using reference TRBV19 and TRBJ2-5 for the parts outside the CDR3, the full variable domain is DGGITQSPKYLFRKEGQNVTLSCEQNLNHDAMYWYRQDPGQGLRLIYYSQIVNDFQKGDIAEGYSVSREKKESFPLTVTSAQKNPTAFYLCASSMTSGREETQYFGPGTRLLVL.

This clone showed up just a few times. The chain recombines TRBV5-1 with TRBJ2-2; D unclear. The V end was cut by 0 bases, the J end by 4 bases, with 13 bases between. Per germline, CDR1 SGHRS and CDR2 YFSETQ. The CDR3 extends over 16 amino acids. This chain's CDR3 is CASSLAGKQPTGELFF. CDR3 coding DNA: TGCGCCAGCAGCTTGGCAGGTAAACAGCCCACCGGGGAGCTGTTTTTT.

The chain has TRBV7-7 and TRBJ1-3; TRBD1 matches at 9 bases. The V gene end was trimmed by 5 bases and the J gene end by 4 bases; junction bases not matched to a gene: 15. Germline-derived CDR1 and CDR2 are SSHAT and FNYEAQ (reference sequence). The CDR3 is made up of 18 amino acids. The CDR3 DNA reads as TGTGCCAGCAGCCCCCGCCGACAGGGGGATTTTCTCGGAAACACCATATATTTT. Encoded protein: CASSPRRQGDFLGNTIYF.

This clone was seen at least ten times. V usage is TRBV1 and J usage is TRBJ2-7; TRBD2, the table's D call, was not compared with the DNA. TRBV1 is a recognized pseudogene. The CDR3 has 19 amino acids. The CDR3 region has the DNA TGCACCAGCAGCCAAGATTCCGTTCTGCGGGGGACTATCCCCTACGAGCAGTACTTC. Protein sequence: CTSSQDSVLRGTIPYEQYF.

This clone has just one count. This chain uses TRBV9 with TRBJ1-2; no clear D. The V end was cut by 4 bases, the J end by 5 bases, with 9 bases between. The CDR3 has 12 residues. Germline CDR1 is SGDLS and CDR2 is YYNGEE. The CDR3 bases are TGTGCCAGCAGCATCGACTCTTATGGCTACACCTTC. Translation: CASSIDSYGYTF.

The CDR3 DNA sequence: TGTGCCAGCAGGCCCTTAGCGGGAGGCCCCCAAGAGACCCAGTACTTC. Amino acid sequence: CASRPLAGGPQETQYF. This sequence joins TRBV5-5 and TRBJ2-5, with 10 bases that match TRBD2. CDR3 length equals 16 residues. CDR1 SGHKS and CDR2 YYEKEE come from the germline V gene (reference sequence). Germline trimming cut 5 bases from V and 1 base from J; bases unmatched to any gene: 8.

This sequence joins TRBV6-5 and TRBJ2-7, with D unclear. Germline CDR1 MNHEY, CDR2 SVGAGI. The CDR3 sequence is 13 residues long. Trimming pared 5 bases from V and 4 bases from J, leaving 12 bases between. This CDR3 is CASSRTEHYEQYF. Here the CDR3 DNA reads TGTGCCAGCAGTCGAACAGAACATTACGAGCAGTACTTC.

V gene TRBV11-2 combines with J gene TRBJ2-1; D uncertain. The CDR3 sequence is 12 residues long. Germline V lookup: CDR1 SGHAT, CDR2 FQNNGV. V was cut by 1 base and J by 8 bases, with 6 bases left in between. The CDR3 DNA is TGTGCCAGCAGCTTAGGGCCGCATGAGCAGTTCTTC. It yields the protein CASSLGPHEQFF.

CDR3 residues: CASIPQGLAGGGEQFF. DNA of the CDR3: TGTGCCAGCATCCCCCAGGGGCTAGCGGGGGGCGGGGAGCAGTTCTTC. This chain links TRBV28 with TRBJ2-1; 11 bases map to TRBD2. The CDR3 consists of 16 residues. The ends lost 7 bases at V and 10 bases at J; junction bases unmatched: 15. The germline V gene has CDR1 MDHEN and CDR2 SYDVKM.

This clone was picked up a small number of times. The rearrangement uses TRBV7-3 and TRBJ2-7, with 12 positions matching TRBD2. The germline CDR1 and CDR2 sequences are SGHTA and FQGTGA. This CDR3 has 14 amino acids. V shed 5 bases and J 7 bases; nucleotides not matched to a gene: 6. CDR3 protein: CASSLAGGPSEQYF. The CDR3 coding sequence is TGTGCCAGCAGCCTAGCGGGAGGGCCGAGTGAGCAGTACTTC.

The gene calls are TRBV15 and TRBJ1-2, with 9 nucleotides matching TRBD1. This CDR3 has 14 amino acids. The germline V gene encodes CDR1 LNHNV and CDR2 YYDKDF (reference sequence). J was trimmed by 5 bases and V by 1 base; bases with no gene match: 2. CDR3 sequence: CATSRGDRDYGYTF. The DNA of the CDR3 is TGTGCCACCAGCAGAGGGGACAGGGATTATGGCTACACCTTC.

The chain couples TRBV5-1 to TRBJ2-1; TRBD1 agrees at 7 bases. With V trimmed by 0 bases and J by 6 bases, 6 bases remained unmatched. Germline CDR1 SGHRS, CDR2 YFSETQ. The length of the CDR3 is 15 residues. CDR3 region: CASSLAQGLPNEQFF. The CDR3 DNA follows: TGCGCCAGCAGCTTGGCACAGGGGTTACCCAATGAGCAGTTCTTC.

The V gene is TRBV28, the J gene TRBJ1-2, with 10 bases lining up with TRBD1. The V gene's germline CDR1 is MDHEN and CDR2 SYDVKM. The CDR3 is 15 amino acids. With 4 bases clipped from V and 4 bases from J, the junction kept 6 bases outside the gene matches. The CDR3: CASSWPGTGVYGYTF. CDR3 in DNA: TGTGCCAGCAGTTGGCCCGGGACAGGGGTCTATGGCTACACCTTC.

CDR3 amino acids: CASSPRGADTEAFF. For the CDR3, the DNA is TGTGCCAGCAGCCCCAGGGGGGCCGACACTGAAGCTTTCTTT. This chain joins TRBV7-8 and TRBJ1-1, with TRBD1 identical over 7 bases. Germline V gives CDR1 SGHVS, CDR2 FQNEAQ. CDR3 length: 14 amino acids. Trimming cost V 5 bases and J 3 bases; bases outside gene matches: 6.

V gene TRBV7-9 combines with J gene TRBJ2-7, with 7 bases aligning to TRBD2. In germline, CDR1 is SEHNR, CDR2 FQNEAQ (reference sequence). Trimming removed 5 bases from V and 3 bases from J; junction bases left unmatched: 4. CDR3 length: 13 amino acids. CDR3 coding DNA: TGTGCCAGCAGCCCTAGCGGAATCTACGAGCAGTACTTC. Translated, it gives CASSPSGIYEQYF. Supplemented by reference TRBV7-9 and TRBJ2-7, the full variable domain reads DTGVSQNPRHKITKRGQNVTFRCDPISEHNRLYWYRQTLGQGPEFLTYFQNEAQLEKSRLLSDRFSAERPKGSFSTLEIQRTEQGDSAMYLCASSPSGIYEQYFGPGTRLTVT.

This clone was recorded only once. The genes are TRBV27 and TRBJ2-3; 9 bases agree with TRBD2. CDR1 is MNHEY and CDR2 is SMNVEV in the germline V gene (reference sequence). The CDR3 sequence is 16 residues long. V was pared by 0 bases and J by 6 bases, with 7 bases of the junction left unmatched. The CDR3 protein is CASSLSRGGRGDTQYF. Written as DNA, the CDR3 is TGTGCCAGCAGTTTATCGCGGGGCGGGAGGGGCGATACGCAGTATTTT.

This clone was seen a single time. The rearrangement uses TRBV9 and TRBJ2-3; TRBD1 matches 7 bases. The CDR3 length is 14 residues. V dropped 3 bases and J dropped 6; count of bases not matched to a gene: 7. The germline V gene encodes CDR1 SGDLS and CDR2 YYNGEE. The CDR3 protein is CASSGQGIADTQYF. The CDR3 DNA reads TGTGCCAGCAGCGGACAGGGTATAGCGGATACGCAGTATTTT.

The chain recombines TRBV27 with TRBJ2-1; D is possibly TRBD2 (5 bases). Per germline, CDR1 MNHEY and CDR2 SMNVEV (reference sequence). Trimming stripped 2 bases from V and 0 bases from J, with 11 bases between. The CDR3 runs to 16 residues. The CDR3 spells CASSLVASSSYNEQFF. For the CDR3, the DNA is TGTGCCAGCAGTTTAGTAGCGAGTAGCTCCTACAATGAGCAGTTCTTC.

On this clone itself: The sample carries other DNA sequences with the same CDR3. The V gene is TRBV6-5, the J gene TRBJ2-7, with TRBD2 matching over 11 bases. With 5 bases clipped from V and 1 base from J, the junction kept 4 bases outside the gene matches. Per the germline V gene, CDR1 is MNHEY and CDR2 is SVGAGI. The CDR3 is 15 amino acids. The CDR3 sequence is CASSTGTSGSYEQYF. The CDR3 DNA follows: TGTGCCAGCAGTACTGGGACTAGCGGTTCCTACGAGCAGTACTTC.

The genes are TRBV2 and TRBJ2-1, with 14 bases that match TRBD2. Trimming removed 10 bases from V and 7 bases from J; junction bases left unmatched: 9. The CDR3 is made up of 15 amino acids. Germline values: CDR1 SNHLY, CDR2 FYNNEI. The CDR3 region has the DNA TGTGCCATCACCGGGACTAGCGGGAGCCAGAATGAGCAGTTCTTC. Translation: CAITGTSGSQNEQFF.

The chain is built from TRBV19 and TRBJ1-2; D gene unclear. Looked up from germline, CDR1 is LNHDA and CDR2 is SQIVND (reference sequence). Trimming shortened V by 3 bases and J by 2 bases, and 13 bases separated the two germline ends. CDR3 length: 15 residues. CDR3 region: CASSMFRVPNYGYTF. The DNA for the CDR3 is TGTGCCAGTAGTATGTTTCGGGTTCCGAACTATGGCTACACCTTC.

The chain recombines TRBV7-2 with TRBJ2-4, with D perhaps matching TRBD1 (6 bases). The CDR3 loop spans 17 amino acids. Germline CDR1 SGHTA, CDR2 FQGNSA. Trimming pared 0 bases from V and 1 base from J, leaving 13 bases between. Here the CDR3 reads CASSLADGGRAKNIQYF. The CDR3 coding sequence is TGTGCCAGCAGCTTAGCGGATGGGGGCCGGGCCAAAAACATTCAGTACTTC.

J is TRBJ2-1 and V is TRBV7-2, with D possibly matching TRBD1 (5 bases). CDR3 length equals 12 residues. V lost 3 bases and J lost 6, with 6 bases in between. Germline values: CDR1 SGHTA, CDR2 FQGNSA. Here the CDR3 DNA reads TGTGCCAGCAGCTTTGGGGCCAATGAGCAGTTCTTC. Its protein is CASSFGANEQFF.

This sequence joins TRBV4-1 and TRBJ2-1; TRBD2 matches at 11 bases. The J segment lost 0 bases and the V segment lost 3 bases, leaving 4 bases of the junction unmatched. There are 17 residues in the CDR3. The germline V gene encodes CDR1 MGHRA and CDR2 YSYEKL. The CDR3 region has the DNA TGCGCCAGCAGCCAGGGACTAGCGGTAAGCTCCTACAATGAGCAGTTCTTC. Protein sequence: CASSQGLAVSSYNEQFF.

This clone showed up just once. The CDR3, as DNA: TGTGCCAGCAGCCCCCTCGGGGGAACTTATGGCTACACCTTC. Its protein is CASSPLGGTYGYTF. The V and J genes are TRBV7-2 and TRBJ1-2, with D tentatively TRBD1 (5 bases). CDR3 size: 14 residues. With 5 bases removed from V and 5 bases from J, the gap between germline ends came to 15 bases. Per the germline V gene, CDR1 is SGHTA and CDR2 is FQGNSA.

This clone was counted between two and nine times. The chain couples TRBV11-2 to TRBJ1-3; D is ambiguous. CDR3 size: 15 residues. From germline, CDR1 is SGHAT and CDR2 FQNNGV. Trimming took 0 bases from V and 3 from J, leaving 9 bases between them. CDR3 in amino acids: CASSLDPGNGNTIYF. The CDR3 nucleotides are TGTGCCAGCAGCTTAGATCCGGGGAATGGAAACACCATATATTTT.

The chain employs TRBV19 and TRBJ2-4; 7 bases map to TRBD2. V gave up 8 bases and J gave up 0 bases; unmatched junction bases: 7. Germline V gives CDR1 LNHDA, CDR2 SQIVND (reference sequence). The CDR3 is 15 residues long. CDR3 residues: CASRTSGVAKNIQYF. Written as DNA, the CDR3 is TGTGCCAGTCGTACCAGCGGGGTAGCCAAAAACATTCAGTACTTC.

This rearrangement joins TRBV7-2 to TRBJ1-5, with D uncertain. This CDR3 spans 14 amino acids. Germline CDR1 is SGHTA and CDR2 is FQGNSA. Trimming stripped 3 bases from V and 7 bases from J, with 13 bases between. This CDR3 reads CASSFTGRDQPQHF. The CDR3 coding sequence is TGTGCCAGCAGCTTTACGGGAAGAGACCAGCCCCAGCATTTT.